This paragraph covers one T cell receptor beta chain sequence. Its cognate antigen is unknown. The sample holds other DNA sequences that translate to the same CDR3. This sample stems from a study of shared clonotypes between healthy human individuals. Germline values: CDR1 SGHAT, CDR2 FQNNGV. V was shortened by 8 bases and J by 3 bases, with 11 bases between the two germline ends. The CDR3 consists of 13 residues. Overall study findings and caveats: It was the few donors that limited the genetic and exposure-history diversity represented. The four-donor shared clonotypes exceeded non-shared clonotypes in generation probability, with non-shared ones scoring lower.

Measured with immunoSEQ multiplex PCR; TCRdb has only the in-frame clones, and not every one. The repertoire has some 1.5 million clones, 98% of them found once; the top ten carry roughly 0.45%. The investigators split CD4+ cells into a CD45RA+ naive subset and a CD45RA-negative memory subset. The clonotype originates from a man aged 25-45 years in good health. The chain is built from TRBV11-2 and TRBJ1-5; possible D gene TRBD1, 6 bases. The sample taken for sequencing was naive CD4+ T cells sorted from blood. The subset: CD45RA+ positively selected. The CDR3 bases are TGTGCCAGCTCGGGACAAATCAATCAGCCCCAGCATTTT. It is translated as CASSGQINQPQHF.